Given below is one TCR beta chain in context. Following extraction, RNA underwent reverse transcription to cDNA, which served as the sequencing template. Repertoires were generated with immunoSEQ multiplex PCR, while TCRdb's copy carries only in-frame clones and drops some. Of some 180,000 clones listed, roughly 53% were seen once; the top ten hold 10% to 13%. The sample belongs to a study of CD8+ T cells in alopecia areata. From germline, CDR1 is SGHRS and CDR2 YFSETQ. Trimming left V 4 bases short and J 4 bases short, with 10 bases between. There are 13 residues in the CDR3. Specified treatment: oral pan-JAK inhibitor, 5-10 mg twice daily. Alopecia areata patients provided lesional scalp punch biopsies and peripheral blood, both collected for the study.

This sequence was found in a human donor with alopecia areata. Source: CD8+ T cells sorted from blood, taken at week 24, from a patient treated with tofacitinib. V is TRBV5-1 and J is TRBJ2-3, with TRBD1 as a possible D gene (5 bases). For the CDR3, the DNA is TGCGCCAGCAGCCTAACAGGTCCAGATACGCAGTATTTT. This translates into CASSLTGPDTQYF.